The source of this T cell receptor (beta chain) is a study of T cell responses to AZD1222 COVID-19 vaccine. TCRdb's table, derived via immunoSEQ multiplex PCR, lists solely in-frame clones and lacks some. The repertoire holds some 140,000 clones, approximately 92% seen once, with less than 2% in the top ten. The ends were cut back, 3 bases at V and 3 bases at J, with 16 bases in the middle. The CDR3 has 17 amino acids. Germline-derived CDR1 and CDR2 are SGDLS and YYNGEE. The material was peripheral blood, obtained 28 days after the second AZD1222 dose. The source is an adult who received the AZD1222 COVID-19 vaccine. The gene calls are TRBV9 and TRBJ1-6, with D perhaps TRBD1 (5 bases). CDR3 in amino acids: CASSEGTGQVYNSPLHF. The CDR3 DNA is TGTGCCAGCAGCGAAGGGACGGGTCAAGTCTATAATTCACCCCTCCACTTT.